This is a list of T cell receptor beta chains from one sample in a study of sequential checkpoint blockade in melanoma. TCRdb's copy holds only in-frame clones and misses some; the assay was immunoSEQ multiplex PCR. The sample holds about 11,000 clones; over 70% are singletons and the top ten take roughly a sixth. This sample comprised CD8+ T cells sorted from blood (inferred from file names), obtained from a patient given nivolumab and ipilimumab in sequence. Every receptor here comes from a human donor with melanoma. Both conserved end residues are part of each CDR3. D genes are given only for firm matches. Clone size appears in some rows only: once, few, many, or a class for an expanded clone.

v_call	j_call	d_call	clone_size	cdr3_nt	cdr3_aa
TRBV4-1	TRBJ1-1	TRBD1	once	TGCGCCAGCAGCCACTTTCGGACAGGGGGTACTGAAGCTTTCTTT	CASSHFRTGGTEAFF
TRBV10-3	TRBJ2-3	-	-	TGTGCCATCAGTGAGGGGGCCCCCACAGATACGCAGTATTTT	CAISEGAPTDTQYF
TRBV2	TRBJ2-7	TRBD1	few	TGTGCCAGCAGTGAAACGAAACAGGGACAGAGGGCCTACGAGCAGTACTTC	CASSETKQGQRAYEQYF
TRBV10-3	TRBJ2-1	-	-	TGTGCCATCAGTGAGGCAGACAATGAGCAGTTCTTC	CAISEADNEQFF
TRBV19	TRBJ2-1	TRBD2	few	TGTGCCAGTACCCCGGGACTAGGGTTCTACAATGAGCAGTTCTTC	CASTPGLGFYNEQFF
TRBV19	TRBJ2-5	TRBD2	-	TGTGCCAGTAGTGGAAGGGCGGGAGGGCCGTGGGAGACCCAGTACTTC	CASSGRAGGPWETQYF
TRBV7-8	TRBJ2-5	-	once	TGTGCCAGCAGCTTATGGTCGGGGGAGGAGGAGACCCAGTACTTC	CASSLWSGEEETQYF
TRBV9	TRBJ2-1	-	-	TGTGCCAGCAGCCTTCTGGGGGGATCCTATGAGCAGTTCTTC	CASSLLGGSYEQFF
TRBV6-1	TRBJ1-6	-	once	TGTGCCAGCAGTGAAGAGGGGTCCCCCGTATCACCCCTCCACTTT	CASSEEGSPVSPLHF
TRBV6-1	TRBJ1-2	TRBD1	-	TGTGCCAGCAGTGATGTAGGGGACAGGACTTGGTATGGCTACACCTTC	CASSDVGDRTWYGYTF
TRBV7-9	TRBJ2-7	-	-	TGTGCCAGCAGCTCCGGAGGCATTTCTAACTACGAGCAGTACTTC	CASSSGGISNYEQYF
TRBV28	TRBJ2-1	TRBD2	-	TGTGCCAGCAGTGACCCGGGACTAGCGGTAAGCTCCTACAATGAGCAGTTCTTC	CASSDPGLAVSSYNEQFF
TRBV5-1	TRBJ2-3	TRBD2	-	TGCGCCAGCAGCCCCGGCAGAAGTAGCGGGAGGGTGACAGATACGCAGTATTTT	CASSPGRSSGRVTDTQYF
TRBV11-3	TRBJ2-1	-	few	TGTGCCAGCAGCTTAAAATCTGGGGCAGAGCAGTTCTTC	CASSLKSGAEQFF
TRBV11-2	TRBJ2-7	TRBD2	few	TGTGCCAGCAGCTCGCCTCAGGGACTAGCGGGAGACGAGCAGTACTTC	CASSSPQGLAGDEQYF
TRBV4-2	TRBJ2-7	TRBD1	-	TGTGCCAGCAGCCGAGATGGACAGGGTTATTACGAGCAGTACTTC	CASSRDGQGYYEQYF
TRBV9	TRBJ2-1	TRBD2	-	TGTGCCAGCAGCGTAGCTTCTGGGGCGAGCGGGGGCGGGGGCCTCAATGAGCAGTTCTTC	CASSVASGASGGGGLNEQFF
TRBV7-9	TRBJ2-1	-	-	TGTGCCAGCAGCCCAGGGGAGGGGAGATCCTACAATGAGCAGTTCTTC	CASSPGEGRSYNEQFF
TRBV2	TRBJ1-2	-	-	TGTGCCAGCAGTGAGGGACAACCCTATGGCTACACCTTC	CASSEGQPYGYTF
TRBV4-1	TRBJ1-5	-	few	TGCGCCAGCAGCCAAATTAAAGAATGGGGCGGGGATCAGCCCCAGCATTTT	CASSQIKEWGGDQPQHF
TRBV7-8	TRBJ2-7	-	-	TGTGCCAGCAGCTACCATTTACAGGAATACGAGCAGTACTTC	CASSYHLQEYEQYF
TRBV11-2	TRBJ2-5	-	once	TGTGCCAGCAGCTTAGTACGTACTCAAGAGACCCAGTACTTC	CASSLVRTQETQYF
TRBV7-9	TRBJ1-1	-	-	TGTGCCAGCAGCTTAGGGACAGCTCGTGAAGCTTTCTTT	CASSLGTAREAFF